One sample yielded the 15 T cell receptor beta chains listed below, sequenced in a study of shared clonotypes between healthy human individuals. The protocol was immunoSEQ multiplex PCR, while the TCRdb copy is restricted to in-frame clones and leaves out a portion. The repertoire holds some 2.1 million clones, with 85% to 95% as singletons. The sample was naive CD4+ T cells sorted from blood. Subset described: CD45RA+ positively selected. The receptors stem from a man aged 18 to 30 in good health.

V and J are TRBV4-1 and TRBJ2-3, with 7 bases matching TRBD2. The CDR3 consists of 19 residues. V shed 1 base, J shed 11 bases, and the junction held 24 bases outside the gene matches. Germline loops: CDR1 MGHRA, CDR2 YSYEKL. The CDR3 spells CASSQGDGRSLLSVLGQYF. In nucleotides, the CDR3 is TGCGCCAGCAGCCAAGGGGACGGGAGGTCACTTCTCAGCGTTTTGGGGCAGTATTTT.

The chain has TRBV6-6 and TRBJ2-2; TRBD1 aligns across 9 bases. The CDR3 spans 15 residues. CDR1 MNHNY and CDR2 SVGAGI come from the germline V gene (reference sequence). The junction had 5 bases not matched to a gene; V was cut back by 6 bases and J by 3 bases. The DNA for the CDR3 is TGTGCCAGCAGGGGACAGGGTGGGGACACCGGGGAGCTGTTTTTT. Protein sequence: CASRGQGGDTGELFF.

The rearrangement links TRBV5-1 to TRBJ1-6; the match to TRBD1 covers 7 bases. Germline V gene sequence: CDR1 SGHRS, CDR2 YFSETQ. The V gene end was trimmed by 3 bases and the J gene end by 9 bases; junction bases not matched to a gene: 6. The CDR3 runs 14 residues. CDR3 region: CASSSGQKVSPLHF. The DNA for the CDR3 is TGCGCCAGCAGCTCGGGACAGAAAGTTTCACCCCTCCACTTT.

The V and J genes are TRBV6-5 and TRBJ1-2; 8 bases align to TRBD1. After removal of 2 bases from V and 8 bases from J, the junction contained 7 bases not matched to a gene. CDR3 length equals 14 residues. Germline V gene sequence: CDR1 MNHEY, CDR2 SVGAGI. The DNA for the CDR3 is TGTGCCAGCAGTTACCCGGGACAGGAGTTCGGCTACACCTTC. Translating it yields CASSYPGQEFGYTF.

The rearrangement uses TRBV2 and TRBJ2-7; tentative D call: TRBD1 (6 bases). The V gene lost 7 bases and the J gene lost 3 bases, with 10 bases spanning the gap. Germline V gives CDR1 SNHLY, CDR2 FYNNEI. This CDR3 has 12 amino acids. The CDR3 reads CASMNRDYEQYF. CDR3 nucleotides: TGTGCCAGCATGAACAGGGACTACGAGCAGTACTTC.

V and J are TRBV7-9 and TRBJ2-3; D possibly matches TRBD1 or TRBD2 (5 bases each). CDR1 and CDR2 (germline): SEHNR, FQNEAQ (reference sequence). This CDR3 region has 16 residues. The germline V and J ends were trimmed by 3 bases and 2 bases, with 15 bases remaining between them. Here the CDR3 reads CASSLTGTEITDTQYF. CDR3 DNA: TGTGCCAGCAGCTTGACCGGGACGGAGATCACAGATACGCAGTATTTT. The full variable domain, its missing parts supplied by reference TRBV7-9 and TRBJ2-3, is DTGVSQNPRHKITKRGQNVTFRCDPISEHNRLYWYRQTLGQGPEFLTYFQNEAQLEKSRLLSDRFSAERPKGSFSTLEIQRTEQGDSAMYLCASSLTGTEITDTQYFGPGTRLTVL.

The DNA of the CDR3 is TGTGCCAGCTCACCACCGTCAGCAAACGAGCAGTACTTC. It translates to CASSPPSANEQYF. The V and J genes are TRBV18 and TRBJ2-7; D is ambiguous. This CDR3 has 13 residues. V gave up 0 bases and J gave up 5 bases, with 8 bases separating them. CDR1 KGHSH and CDR2 LQKENI come from the germline V gene.

This chain connects TRBV11-2 to TRBJ2-7; no clear D gene. V lost 4 bases to trimming and J lost 2 bases, with 18 bases between them. The CDR3 runs to 16 residues. Germline lookup yields CDR1 SGHAT and CDR2 FQNNGV. The CDR3 sequence is CASSSLQSTAAYEQYF. The DNA of the CDR3 is TGTGCCAGCAGCTCCTTACAGTCCACCGCTGCCTACGAGCAGTACTTC.

V is TRBV18 and J is TRBJ1-2; D ambiguous. The germline V gene has CDR1 KGHSH and CDR2 LQKENI. With 3 bases removed from V and 3 bases from J, the gap between germline ends came to 11 bases. This CDR3 region has 14 residues. In DNA, the CDR3 is TGTGCCAGCTCACCCATGGAAGGAGACTATGGCTACACCTTC. Protein sequence: CASSPMEGDYGYTF.

The rearrangement uses TRBV4-1 and TRBJ1-1; 9 bases match TRBD1. The V gene's germline CDR1 is MGHRA and CDR2 YSYEKL. V shed 3 bases, J shed 5 bases, and the junction held 7 bases outside the gene matches. This CDR3 is 15 amino acids long. The DNA of the CDR3 is TGCGCCAGCAGCCACAGGGACAGGGAAGGTACTGAAGCTTTCTTT. It is translated as CASSHRDREGTEAFF.

The V and J genes are TRBV19 and TRBJ2-7; 9 bases fit TRBD1. Trimming at V came to 7 bases and at J to 2 bases, leaving 9 bases not matched to a gene. The CDR3 contains 15 residues. The germline V gene encodes CDR1 LNHDA and CDR2 SQIVND (reference sequence). The CDR3 DNA follows: TGTGCCAGTAACCAAGGGGACAGGGACCCCTACGAGCAGTACTTC. Residues: CASNQGDRDPYEQYF. Together with reference TRBV19 and TRBJ2-7, the CDR3 gives the full variable domain: DGGITQSPKYLFRKEGQNVTLSCEQNLNHDAMYWYRQDPGQGLRLIYYSQIVNDFQKGDIAEGYSVSREKKESFPLTVTSAQKNPTAFYLCASNQGDRDPYEQYFGPGTRLTVT.

The V gene is TRBV2, the J gene TRBJ2-7, with TRBD2 as a possible D gene (6 bases). The CDR3 consists of 13 residues. Germline loops: CDR1 SNHLY, CDR2 FYNNEI. V was pared by 4 bases and J by 5 bases, with 12 bases between. This chain's CDR3 is CASSGTNRHEQYF. CDR3 DNA sequence: TGTGCCAGCAGTGGGACTAATAGGCACGAGCAGTACTTC.

The J gene is TRBJ2-7, the V gene TRBV7-2, with TRBD2 matching over 9 bases. With 0 bases clipped from V and 4 bases from J, the junction kept 4 bases outside the gene matches. The CDR3 loop spans 15 amino acids. Germline lookup yields CDR1 SGHTA and CDR2 FQGNSA. The CDR3 region is CASSLATTSGYEQYF. CDR3 sequence (DNA): TGTGCCAGCAGCTTAGCGACCACTAGCGGGTACGAGCAGTACTTC.

The V gene is TRBV11-3, the J gene TRBJ2-7; TRBD1 matches 9 bases. Germline values: CDR1 SGHNT, CDR2 YENEEA. J was trimmed by 4 bases and V by 1 base; bases with no gene match: 8. The CDR3 length is 16 residues. The CDR3 reads CASSLAEQGARYEQYF. DNA of the CDR3: TGTGCCAGCAGCTTAGCGGAACAGGGGGCGAGGTACGAGCAGTACTTC.

The V and J genes are TRBV27 and TRBJ1-2; D remains ambiguous. Looked up from germline, CDR1 is MNHEY and CDR2 is SMNVEV (reference sequence). V lost 6 bases and J 8 bases, leaving 16 bases between the germline ends. The CDR3 consists of 13 residues. CDR3 nucleotide sequence: TGTGCCAGCAGCCGTAACCGGGGAGGGGGCTACACCTTC. Translated: CASSRNRGGGYTF.